The 2 T cell receptor beta chains listed next were all sequenced from one sample in a study of tumor-infiltrating lymphocytes in primary liver carcinoma. From 450 to 550 ng total RNA, TCR beta cDNA was generated with a primer in the constant region. Three nested multiplex PCR rounds of slightly modified ARM-PCR generated TCR beta libraries. TRBV1-TRBV30 forward primers paired with a C-beta reverse primer drove the first two PCR rounds, 10 cycles each. TCRdb re-called the multiplex PCR reads through MiXCR, storing one row per CDR3 protein. The sample shows fewer than 350,000 distinct CDR3 sequences, 50% to 70% of them seen only once. Unsorted whole blood supplied the blood RNA, and germline DNA was isolated too. The sequenced material came from peripheral blood. All receptors derive from a man aged 35 to 55 with primary liver carcinoma and hepatitis B virus infection.

As for this clonotype: One end of the junction does not line up with germline, which may come from a read error. The rearrangement links TRBV29-1 to TRBJ2-4, with 11 bases aligning to TRBD2. The CDR3 loop spans 17 amino acids. The germline gives CDR1 SQVTM, CDR2 ANQGSEA. CDR3 loop: CSVEETSGELAKNIQHF. CDR3 DNA sequence: TGCAGCGTTGAAGAGACTAGCGGGGAGCTAGCTAAAAACATTCAGCACTTC. The full variable domain, its missing parts supplied by reference TRBV29-1 and TRBJ2-4, is SAVISQKPSRDICQRGTSLTIQCQVDSQVTMMFWYRQQPGQSLTLIATANQGSEATYESGFVIDKFPISRPNLTFSTLTVSNMSPEDSSIYLCSVEETSGELAKNIQHFGAGTRLSVL.

Of note for this clonotype: It may be a read error: a sequence one base away is much more abundant. This chain's CDR3 is CASSQGGSRADNAQFF. DNA of the CDR3: TGTGCCAGCAGCCAAGGTGGGAGCAGGGCGGACAATGCGCAGTTCTTC. The V and J genes are TRBV4-2 and TRBJ2-1, with D possibly being TRBD1 or TRBD2 (5 bases each). The CDR3 spans 16 residues. Per the germline V gene, CDR1 is LGHNA and CDR2 is YNFKEQ.